What follows is one TCR beta chain and its context. The antigen is not known. About 30,000 T cell genomes (around 200 ng DNA) went into each sorted-subset replicate. Measured with immunoSEQ multiplex PCR; TCRdb has only the in-frame clones, and not every one. The table includes 2 million to 3 million clones, approximately 93% detected once. This sample was taken from a study of shared clonotypes between healthy human individuals. Study-wide findings and caveats: Sorted-subset sequencing, rarefaction showed, was incomplete despite large depth.

With 1 base removed from V and 10 bases from J, the gap between germline ends came to 11 bases. The length of the CDR3 is 13 residues. Germline V CDR1 and CDR2: SEHNR, FQNEAQ (reference sequence). Sequencing input: naive CD4+ T cells from PBMCs. Documented subset: CD45RA+ positively selected. The rearrangement uses TRBV7-9 and TRBJ2-1; maybe TRBD2 (5 bases). This TCR was sampled from a man aged 18 to 29 in good health. Some clones in this sample may be carry-over from other donors' samples. CDR3 coding DNA: TGTGCCAGCAGCTTAGGTGGCGGGCAAGAGCAGTTCTTC. Protein product: CASSLGGGQEQFF.